This T cell receptor beta chain was identified during a study of response to subunit inactivated influenza vaccine. The CDR3 consists of 16 residues. Germline V gene sequence: CDR1 MNHEY, CDR2 SVGEGT. The junction had 13 bases not matched to a gene; V was cut back by 7 bases and J by 4 bases. Study findings and constraints: Few new T cells, the authors suggested, are recruited by each seasonal influenza vaccination.

This clonotype was observed a few times. Its specificity is unknown. TCRdb passed the RT-PCR reads through MiXCR, listing each CDR3 protein once. The sample gives 500,000 to 600,000 distinct CDR3 sequences, approximately 15% of which show up once; approximately 12% is in the top ten. This TCR was recovered from a man aged 45 to 65 who received an inactivated influenza vaccine. The material was PBMCs from blood, obtained less than 13 days after vaccination. The V and J genes are TRBV6-2 or TRBV6-3 and TRBJ2-1; 7 nucleotides line up with TRBD1. The CDR3 DNA follows: TGTGCCAGCACCCCGTTCAGGGGGAAAGGGTACAATGAGCAGTTCTTC. Encoded protein: CASTPFRGKGYNEQFF.